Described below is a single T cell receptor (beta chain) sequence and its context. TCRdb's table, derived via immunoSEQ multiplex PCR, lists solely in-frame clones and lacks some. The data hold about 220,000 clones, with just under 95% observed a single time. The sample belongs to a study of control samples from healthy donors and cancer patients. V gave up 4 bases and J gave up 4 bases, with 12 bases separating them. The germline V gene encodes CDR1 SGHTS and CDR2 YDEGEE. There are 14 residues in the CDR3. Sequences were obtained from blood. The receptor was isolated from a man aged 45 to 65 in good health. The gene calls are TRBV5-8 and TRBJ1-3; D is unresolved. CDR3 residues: CASSRTQPGNTIYF. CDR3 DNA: TGTGCCAGCAGCCGGACTCAACCAGGAAACACCATATATTTT.